The 7 T cell receptor beta chains listed next were all sequenced from one sample in a study of Ad26.COV2.S vaccination and SARS-CoV-2 variants. Clones were sequenced by immunoSEQ multiplex PCR, and TCRdb holds only the in-frame ones, with some missing. The sample includes about 430,000 clones, around nine tenths of them seen just once. Treatment noted: over 15 received Ad26.COV2.S at low or high dose, single or two shots; five or six received placebo; per-sample allocation not given. Sampling was done on day 63 after the first vaccine or placebo injection. This sample comprised peripheral blood, obtained in a trial of Ad26.COV2.S vaccine versus placebo. Receptors were obtained from a person aged 18-65 years who received the Ad26.COV2.S COVID-19 vaccine or a placebo.

The CDR3 DNA reads as TGCGCCAGCAGTCCGGGACTAGCGGGAGTTCGTGGGGAGCTGTTTTTT. Translating gives CASSPGLAGVRGELFF. The chain links TRBV5-1 to TRBJ2-2; 14 bases map to TRBD2. The V segment lost 5 bases and the J segment 8 bases; nucleotides outside the gene matches: 8. Per germline, CDR1 SGHRS and CDR2 YFSETQ. The CDR3 contains 16 residues.

The chain employs TRBV5-1 and TRBJ2-7; 15 bases agree with TRBD2. CDR3 length: 16 residues. Trimming took 0 bases from V and 6 from J; bases not matched to a gene: 4. From germline, CDR1 is SGHRS and CDR2 YFSETQ. CDR3 sequence reads: CASSLEGLAGGREQYF. CDR3 bases: TGCGCCAGCAGCTTGGAGGGACTAGCGGGAGGACGCGAGCAGTACTTC.

The gene calls are TRBV6-5 and TRBJ1-1, with no clear D. CDR3 size: 15 residues. Trimming pared 0 bases from V and 4 bases from J, leaving 12 bases between. Germline V CDR1 and CDR2: MNHEY, SVGAGI. The CDR3 DNA is TGTGCCAGCAGTTACTCGAACACCTTTGGCACTGAAGCTTTCTTT. Encoded protein: CASSYSNTFGTEAFF.

The chain carries TRBV7-9 and TRBJ2-2, with 12 bases aligning to TRBD1. The CDR3 runs 16 residues. The germline V gene has CDR1 SEHNR and CDR2 FQNEAQ (reference sequence). V lost 4 bases and J lost 3; bases outside the gene matches: 3. The CDR3 DNA reads as TGTGCCAGCAGCTGGGGACAGGGGGCCGACACCGGGGAGCTGTTTTTT. As protein: CASSWGQGADTGELFF.

V is TRBV7-2 and J is TRBJ2-1, with a possible D match to TRBD2 (7 bases). The CDR3 loop spans 16 amino acids. Trimming pared 6 bases from V and 2 bases from J, leaving 17 bases between. Germline loops: CDR1 SGHTA, CDR2 FQGNSA. The chain's CDR3 is CASRGGRQDTYNEQFF. Written as DNA, the CDR3 is TGTGCCAGCAGGGGGGGGCGGCAGGATACCTACAATGAGCAGTTCTTC.

The V call is TRBV30, the J call TRBJ1-1; D call uncertain. This CDR3 is 14 amino acids long. Trimming removed 3 bases from V and 1 base from J, with 12 bases in between. From germline, CDR1 is GTSNPN and CDR2 SVGIG (reference sequence). In DNA, the CDR3 is TGTGCCTGGAGGCCAAAGGGTAAGAACACTGAAGCTTTCTTT. Amino acids: CAWRPKGKNTEAFF.

This clone has just a few counts. The rearrangement uses TRBV27 and TRBJ1-5; no reliable D call. This CDR3 comprises 13 residues. Germline V gene lookup returns CDR1 MNHEY and CDR2 SMNVEV (reference sequence). Trimming pared 1 base from V and 5 bases from J, leaving 6 bases between. The CDR3 spells CASSLFSDQPQHF. DNA of the CDR3: TGTGCCAGCAGTTTATTTTCGGATCAGCCCCAGCATTTT.